The 5 T cell receptor beta chains reported below all come from one sample, sequenced in a study of early T cells in non-severe SARS-CoV-2 infection. One entry per CDR3 protein, called by TCRdb with MiXCR from the 5' RACE reads. The data hold 45,000 to 55,000 distinct CDR3 sequences, with more than 9% observed a single time. The sample was whole blood. All receptors come from an adult who was a healthcare worker with PCR-confirmed SARS-CoV-2 infection or an uninfected control (not recorded which).

Concerning this clonotype itself: A single base separates this from a much larger clone, so it may be a read error. The chain combines TRBV15 with TRBJ2-4; 9 bases map to TRBD2. The CDR3 consists of 14 residues. Germline CDR1 reads LNHNV; CDR2 reads YYDKDF (reference sequence). CDR3 in amino acids: CTTSRAGGANIQYF. The CDR3 nucleotides read TGTACCACCAGCAGAGCGGGGGGAGCCAACATTCAGTACTTC.

The sample holds a few counts of this clonotype. The chain combines TRBV29-1 with TRBJ1-2; D gene ambiguous. Trimming removed 0 bases from V and 6 bases from J, with 5 bases in between. CDR3 length: 11 residues. Germline CDR1 and CDR2: SQVTM and ANQGSEA. The CDR3 loop reads CSVEDLDGYTF. The CDR3 DNA sequence: TGCAGCGTTGAAGATCTCGATGGCTACACCTTC.

The chain recombines TRBV28 with TRBJ2-2; 8 bases are shared with TRBD1. This CDR3 is 14 amino acids long. From germline, CDR1 is MDHEN and CDR2 SYDVKM. V lost 7 bases, J lost 5 bases, and 6 bases stayed unmatched. CDR3: CASTGQGKTGELFF. CDR3 in DNA: TGTGCCAGCACCGGACAGGGCAAGACCGGGGAGCTGTTTTTT.

The gene calls are TRBV7-9 and TRBJ2-2, with D perhaps TRBD1 (6 bases). CDR1 is SEHNR and CDR2 is FQNEAQ in the germline V gene (reference sequence). The germline V and J ends were trimmed by 1 base and 0 bases, with 9 bases remaining between them. The CDR3 is 16 residues long. CDR3 DNA: TGTGCCAGCAGCTTAGATAGGACAGCGAACACCGGGGAGCTGTTTTTT. Protein sequence: CASSLDRTANTGELFF.

V is TRBV14 and J is TRBJ1-1; 7 nucleotides match TRBD1. With V trimmed by 0 bases and J by 7 bases, 2 bases remained unmatched. The CDR3 runs 13 residues. CDR1 is SGHDN and CDR2 is FVKESK in the germline V gene. CDR3 bases: TGTGCCAGCAGCCAAGAGACAGGGCGTGAAGCTTTCTTT. It specifies CASSQETGREAFF. Looking up the rest from reference TRBV14 and TRBJ1-1 gives the full variable domain: EAGVTQFPSHSVIEKGQTVTLRCDPISGHDNLYWYRRVMGKEIKFLLHFVKESKQDESGMPNNRFLAERTGGTYSTLKVQPAELEDSGVYFCASSQETGREAFFGQGTRLTVV.